A selection of T cell receptor beta chains follows, all from one sample in a study of blood T cell repertoires in COVID-19. Data came from immunoSEQ multiplex PCR; TCRdb stores just in-frame clones and leaves some out. The sample contains 350,000 or so clones, 88% of which appear only once. Sequences were obtained from PBMCs or T cells enriched from blood (not recorded which). Receptors originate from a woman aged 25 to 45 who had been exposed to COVID-19. Each CDR3 is given with its conserved first and last residue. The D gene is left open where the match is weak. The size field is filled for only some rows; it gives once, few, many or a size class.

DNA: TGTGCCAGCAGCTTGGGACTAGACTTCTACGAGCAGTACTTC; CDR3: CASSLGLDFYEQYF; size: .; V: TRBV5-6; J: TRBJ2-7; D: .
DNA: TGCGCCAGCAGCGACGGGACGGGAGGAGGCACCGGGGAGCTGTTTTTT; CDR3: CASSDGTGGGTGELFF; size: .; V: TRBV5-1; J: TRBJ2-2; D: TRBD2
DNA: TGTGCCAGCAGGAGGGAGGGGGGCGGCTACAATGAGCAGTTCTTC; CDR3: CASRREGGGYNEQFF; size: .; V: TRBV7-2; J: TRBJ2-1; D: .
DNA: TGTGCCAGTAGTACGGGGATGAACACTGAAGCTTTCTTT; CDR3: CASSTGMNTEAFF; size: .; V: TRBV19; J: TRBJ1-1; D: .
DNA: TGCGCCAGCAGCTTGGACCGGGACACAAACACTGAAGCTTTCTTT; CDR3: CASSLDRDTNTEAFF; size: .; V: TRBV5-1; J: TRBJ1-1; D: .
DNA: TGTGCCAGCACCCCCCAGTGGGAGGCATACAATGAGCAGTTCTTC; CDR3: CASTPQWEAYNEQFF; size: .; V: TRBV9; J: TRBJ2-1; D: .
DNA: TGTGCCAGCTCACCCCTCCGGACAGGTTCCTACAATGAGCAGTTCTTC; CDR3: CASSPLRTGSYNEQFF; size: once; V: TRBV18; J: TRBJ2-1; D: TRBD1
DNA: TGTGCCAGCAGTTTAGCAGGGGTCGAGCAGTACTTC; CDR3: CASSLAGVEQYF; size: once; V: TRBV12-3/TRBV12-4; J: TRBJ2-7; D: .
DNA: TGTGCCAGCAAGAGTCTAGCGGACAATGAGCAGTTCTTC; CDR3: CASKSLADNEQFF; size: .; V: TRBV12-3/TRBV12-4; J: TRBJ2-1; D: TRBD2
DNA: TGTGCCAGCAGTTTTACGGACATTACCTACGAGCAGTACTTC; CDR3: CASSFTDITYEQYF; size: .; V: TRBV28; J: TRBJ2-7; D: .
DNA: TGCGCCAGCAGCCCGGGGGGAGGTCTCACAGATACGCAGTATTTT; CDR3: CASSPGGGLTDTQYF; size: .; V: TRBV4-1; J: TRBJ2-3; D: TRBD2
DNA: TGTGCCAGCAGTCCCCTAGACCGGGGGCCCCAGCATTTT; CDR3: CASSPLDRGPQHF; size: .; V: TRBV27; J: TRBJ1-5; D: .
DNA: TGTGCCAGCAGCCCCCTCACAGGGGATCTGGGCTACACCTTC; CDR3: CASSPLTGDLGYTF; size: .; V: TRBV11-2; J: TRBJ1-2; D: TRBD1
DNA: TGTGCCAGCAGTGATGAGTCTAGCGGGAGCCATGAGCAGTTCTTC; CDR3: CASSDESSGSHEQFF; size: many; V: TRBV6-4; J: TRBJ2-1; D: TRBD2
DNA: TGTGCCAGCAGCCAGGGACTAGCGGGGGATGAGCAGTTCTTC; CDR3: CASSQGLAGDEQFF; size: .; V: TRBV7-2; J: TRBJ2-1; D: TRBD2
DNA: TGTGCCAGCAGTTTAGAGTGGTCCTATAATTCACCCCTCCACTTT; CDR3: CASSLEWSYNSPLHF; size: .; V: TRBV27; J: TRBJ1-6; D: .
DNA: TGTGCCAGCAGTTACTCCCCCCTCGGGACAGGGTTTTTGGGCTCCTACGAGCAGTACTTC; CDR3: CASSYSPLGTGFLGSYEQYF; size: .; V: TRBV6-2/TRBV6-3; J: TRBJ2-7; D: TRBD1
DNA: TGTGCCAGCAGCCTCGGGACTATCAATGAGCAGTTCTTC; CDR3: CASSLGTINEQFF; size: .; V: TRBV7-2; J: TRBJ2-1; D: TRBD2
DNA: TGTGCCAGCAGTGAACGCCTTACCGGGGTAAAGAACACTGAAGCTTTCTTT; CDR3: CASSERLTGVKNTEAFF; size: .; V: TRBV25-1; J: TRBJ1-1; D: .
DNA: TGTGCCAGCAGTTTAAACCCCCGAGACAATGAGCAGTTCTTC; CDR3: CASSLNPRDNEQFF; size: .; V: TRBV27; J: TRBJ2-1; D: .
DNA: TGCGCCAGCAGCTTGGCCGGAAGCGGGACCCCCAGTGAGCAGTTCTTC; CDR3: CASSLAGSGTPSEQFF; size: .; V: TRBV5-1; J: TRBJ2-1; D: TRBD2
DNA: TGTGCCAGCAGATTCTCTGGGGGGAGGAATGGCTACACCTTC; CDR3: CASRFSGGRNGYTF; size: .; V: TRBV6-5; J: TRBJ1-2; D: .
DNA: TGTGCCAGCTCGAAGGGGTCGACTGAAGCTTTCTTT; CDR3: CASSKGSTEAFF; size: .; V: TRBV12-3/TRBV12-4; J: TRBJ1-1; D: .
DNA: TGTGCCAGCAGTTTATATGTAAGTGGAGAGACTGAAGCTTTCTTT; CDR3: CASSLYVSGETEAFF; size: .; V: TRBV28; J: TRBJ1-1; D: .
DNA: TGTGCCAGCTCACCCCCCTCGGACAGGGGTGGGGAAAAACTGTTTTTT; CDR3: CASSPPSDRGGEKLFF; size: .; V: TRBV18; J: TRBJ1-4; D: TRBD1
DNA: TGCGCCAGCAGCTTGGAGGGGGACAGGTCGCAGCCCCAGCATTTT; CDR3: CASSLEGDRSQPQHF; size: .; V: TRBV5-1; J: TRBJ1-5; D: TRBD1
DNA: TGCGCCAGCAGCCCCGGACTACTAACGGGCACAGATACGCAGTATTTT; CDR3: CASSPGLLTGTDTQYF; size: .; V: TRBV5-1; J: TRBJ2-3; D: .
DNA: TGCGCCAGCAGCGGAGGGCTGCACGAGCAGTACTTC; CDR3: CASSGGLHEQYF; size: .; V: TRBV5-1; J: TRBJ2-7; D: .
DNA: TGTGCCAGCAGCCTTGGGACTAGCGTCTCGAGTAATGAGCAGTTCTTC; CDR3: CASSLGTSVSSNEQFF; size: .; V: TRBV27; J: TRBJ2-1; D: TRBD2
DNA: TGTGCCAGCAGTGAGATAACTAGCTCCTACAATGAGCAGTTCTTC; CDR3: CASSEITSSYNEQFF; size: .; V: TRBV25-1; J: TRBJ2-1; D: .
DNA: TGTGCCAGCAGCGGCGGACAGGGGGCTACCTACGAGCAGTACTTC; CDR3: CASSGGQGATYEQYF; size: .; V: TRBV9; J: TRBJ2-7; D: TRBD1
DNA: TGTGCCAGCAGCCCCGGCGGAGGGATGGGTGGCTACACCTTC; CDR3: CASSPGGGMGGYTF; size: .; V: TRBV7-3; J: TRBJ1-2; D: .
DNA: TGTGCCAGCAGCTTAGATACAGGGGCTGAAGCTTTCTTT; CDR3: CASSLDTGAEAFF; size: .; V: TRBV7-9; J: TRBJ1-1; D: TRBD1
DNA: TGTGCCACCAGTAGCCAGGACATGGGGTTGGGCAATCAGCCCCAGCATTTT; CDR3: CATSSQDMGLGNQPQHF; size: .; V: TRBV24-1; J: TRBJ1-5; D: .
DNA: TGTGCCAGCAGTTACTCCCCTGATGAGCAGTTCTTC; CDR3: CASSYSPDEQFF; size: .; V: TRBV6-5; J: TRBJ2-1; D: .
DNA: TGTGCCAGCAGTAGAGGGTCCCAAGAGACCCAGTACTTC; CDR3: CASSRGSQETQYF; size: .; V: TRBV28; J: TRBJ2-5; D: .
DNA: TGTGCCAGCTCACCACCCCCGGGACACAGCACAGATACGCAGTATTTT; CDR3: CASSPPPGHSTDTQYF; size: .; V: TRBV18; J: TRBJ2-3; D: .
DNA: TGTGCCAGCAGCTTACTTGATGCACAGGGGTTTAATCAGCCCCAGCATTTT; CDR3: CASSLLDAQGFNQPQHF; size: .; V: TRBV7-6; J: TRBJ1-5; D: TRBD1
DNA: TGTGCCAGCAGCCCCCCTCCACAGTTTAACGAGCAGTACTTC; CDR3: CASSPPPQFNEQYF; size: .; V: TRBV11-3; J: TRBJ2-7; D: .
DNA: TGCAGCGTTGAAGACCGCGTGGGGGGTCTCTACGAGCAGTACTTC; CDR3: CSVEDRVGGLYEQYF; size: .; V: TRBV29-1; J: TRBJ2-7; D: .
DNA: TGTGCCAGCCGACCACAGGGATCGGATACGCAGTATTTT; CDR3: CASRPQGSDTQYF; size: .; V: TRBV7-9; J: TRBJ2-3; D: .
DNA: TGTGCCAGCAGCTTAAGCGGGAGAACCCTCAATGAGCAGTTCTTC; CDR3: CASSLSGRTLNEQFF; size: once; V: TRBV7-3; J: TRBJ2-1; D: TRBD2
DNA: TGTGCCAGTACCAGTGACCTCCCGGCGGACTATGGCTACACCTTC; CDR3: CASTSDLPADYGYTF; size: .; V: TRBV28; J: TRBJ1-2; D: .
DNA: TGTGCCAGCAGCCAAGTCAGGGACAGGGGCGGTAGCAATCAGCCCCAGCATTTT; CDR3: CASSQVRDRGGSNQPQHF; size: few; V: TRBV14; J: TRBJ1-5; D: TRBD1
DNA: TGTGCCAGCAGTCGGACAGGGAATAATTCACCCCTCCACTTT; CDR3: CASSRTGNNSPLHF; size: .; V: TRBV3-1/TRBV3-2; J: TRBJ1-6; D: TRBD1
DNA: TGTGCCAGCAGCCCTCCCGCTCTCAGGTACGAGCAGTACTTC; CDR3: CASSPPALRYEQYF; size: .; V: TRBV28; J: TRBJ2-7; D: .
DNA: TGCGCCAGCAGCTTGGGGCGCGGGAGAACAACAGATACGCAGTATTTT; CDR3: CASSLGRGRTTDTQYF; size: .; V: TRBV5-1; J: TRBJ2-3; D: TRBD2
DNA: TGTGCCAGCAGTCCTGGCGCGGGGTACACTGAAGCTTTCTTT; CDR3: CASSPGAGYTEAFF; size: .; V: TRBV27; J: TRBJ1-1; D: .
DNA: TGCGCCAGCTCCGGACAGGGGGCAAGCGGGGAGCTGTTTTTT; CDR3: CASSGQGASGELFF; size: .; V: TRBV10-1; J: TRBJ2-2; D: TRBD1
DNA: TGCGCCAGCAGCCAAAAGACTAGCGGGCCTTTTTTCTCCTACGAGCAGTACTTC; CDR3: CASSQKTSGPFFSYEQYF; size: once; V: TRBV4-1; J: TRBJ2-7; D: TRBD2
DNA: TGTGCCAGTAGCCGACAGGGCCAAGAGACCCAGTACTTC; CDR3: CASSRQGQETQYF; size: .; V: TRBV19; J: TRBJ2-5; D: TRBD1
DNA: TGCAGCGTTAGGACATCAAACTATGGCTACACCTTC; CDR3: CSVRTSNYGYTF; size: .; V: TRBV29-1; J: TRBJ1-2; D: .
DNA: TGTGCCAGTAGGCTGACTAGCGGGCTACCGTTTTCTAGCACAGATACGCAGTATTTT; CDR3: CASRLTSGLPFSSTDTQYF; size: .; V: TRBV19; J: TRBJ2-3; D: TRBD2
DNA: TGCGCCAGCAGCCGTACAGGCGCCTCTGGAAACACCATATATTTT; CDR3: CASSRTGASGNTIYF; size: .; V: TRBV5-1; J: TRBJ1-3; D: .
DNA: TGTGCCAGCAGCGTAGGAGGCCGGGGGGACACTGAAGCTTTCTTT; CDR3: CASSVGGRGDTEAFF; size: .; V: TRBV9; J: TRBJ1-1; D: .